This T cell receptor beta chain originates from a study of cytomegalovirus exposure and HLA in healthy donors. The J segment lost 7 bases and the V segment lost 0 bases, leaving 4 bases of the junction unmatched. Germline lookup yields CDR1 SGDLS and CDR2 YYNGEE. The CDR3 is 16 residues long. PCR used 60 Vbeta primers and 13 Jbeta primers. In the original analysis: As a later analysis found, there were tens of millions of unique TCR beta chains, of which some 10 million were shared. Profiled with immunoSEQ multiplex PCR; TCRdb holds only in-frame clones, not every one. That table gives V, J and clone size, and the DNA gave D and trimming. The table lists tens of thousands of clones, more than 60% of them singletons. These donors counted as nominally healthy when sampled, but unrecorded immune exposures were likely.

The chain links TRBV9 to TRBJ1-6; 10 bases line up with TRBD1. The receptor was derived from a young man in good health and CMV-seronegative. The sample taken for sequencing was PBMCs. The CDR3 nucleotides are TGTGCCAGCAGCGTAGGACAGGGGGCTTCAAATTCACCCCTCCACTTT. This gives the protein CASSVGQGASNSPLHF. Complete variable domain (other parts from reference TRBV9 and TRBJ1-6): DSGVTQTPKHLITATGQRVTLRCSPRSGDLSVYWYQQSLDQGLQFLIQYYNGEERAKGNILERFSAQQFPDLHSELNLSSLELGDSALYFCASSVGQGASNSPLHFGNGTRLTVT.